This T cell receptor beta chain was identified in a study of cytotoxic CD8 clonotypes in ibrutinib-treated CLL. Across the study: Following treatment for a median roughly 13 months, range 6 to 36, response samples were then taken.

The CDR3 sequence is 14 residues long. Per the germline V gene, CDR1 is SGHDT and CDR2 is YYEEEE. Trimming cost V 1 base and J 5 bases, with 12 bases left between them. Deep sequencing aimed at 1 in 200,000 to 1 in 1 million T cells' resolution. Produced via immunoSEQ multiplex PCR; TCRdb's table is partial and in-frame only. The sample carries more than 200,000 clones, 60% to 75% recorded once. The specimen was PBMCs, collected after 24 months of ibrutinib treatment. The genes are TRBV5-6 and TRBJ1-1; possibly TRBD1 for D (5 bases). This receptor was taken from a human donor with chronic lymphocytic leukemia. Here the CDR3 DNA reads TGTGCCAGCAGCTTGAGGGGCGGAGGGACTGAAGCTTTCTTT. Translation: CASSLRGGGTEAFF.